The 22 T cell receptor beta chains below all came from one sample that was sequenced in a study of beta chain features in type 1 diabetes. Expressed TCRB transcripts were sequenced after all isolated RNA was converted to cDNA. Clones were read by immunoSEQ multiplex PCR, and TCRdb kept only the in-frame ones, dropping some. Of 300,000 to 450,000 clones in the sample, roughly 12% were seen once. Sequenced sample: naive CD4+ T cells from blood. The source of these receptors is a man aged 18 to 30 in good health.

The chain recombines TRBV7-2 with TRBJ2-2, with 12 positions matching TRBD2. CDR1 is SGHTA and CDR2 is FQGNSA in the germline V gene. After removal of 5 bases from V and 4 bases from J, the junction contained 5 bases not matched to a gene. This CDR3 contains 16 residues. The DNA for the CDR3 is TGTGCCAGCAGCATACTAGCGGGGGGCACCACCGGGGAGCTGTTTTTT. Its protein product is CASSILAGGTTGELFF.

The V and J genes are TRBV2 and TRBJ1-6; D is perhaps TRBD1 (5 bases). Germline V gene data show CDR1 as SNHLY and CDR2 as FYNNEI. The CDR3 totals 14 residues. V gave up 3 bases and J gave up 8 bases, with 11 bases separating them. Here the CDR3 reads CASSELGAHSPLHF. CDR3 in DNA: TGTGCCAGCAGTGAGCTAGGGGCCCATTCACCCCTCCACTTT. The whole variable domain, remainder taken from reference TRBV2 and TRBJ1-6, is EPEVTQTPSHQVTQMGQEVILRCVPISNHLYFYWYRQILGQKVEFLVSFYNNEISEKSEIFDDQFSVERPDGSNFTLKIRSTKLEDSAMYFCASSELGAHSPLHFGNGTRLTVT.

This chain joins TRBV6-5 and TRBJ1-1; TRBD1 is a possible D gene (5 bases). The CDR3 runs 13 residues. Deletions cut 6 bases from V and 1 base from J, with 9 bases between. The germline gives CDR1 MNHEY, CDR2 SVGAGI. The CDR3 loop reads CASSPGWNTEAFF. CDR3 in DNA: TGTGCCAGCAGCCCAGGGTGGAACACTGAAGCTTTCTTT.

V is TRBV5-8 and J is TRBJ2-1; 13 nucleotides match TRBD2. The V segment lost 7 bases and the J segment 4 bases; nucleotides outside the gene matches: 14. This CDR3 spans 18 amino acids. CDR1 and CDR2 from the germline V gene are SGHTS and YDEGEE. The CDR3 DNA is TGTGCCAGCGTCCGCGAGGAGACTAGCGGGGGGAATTACAATGAGCAGTTCTTC. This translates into CASVREETSGGNYNEQFF.

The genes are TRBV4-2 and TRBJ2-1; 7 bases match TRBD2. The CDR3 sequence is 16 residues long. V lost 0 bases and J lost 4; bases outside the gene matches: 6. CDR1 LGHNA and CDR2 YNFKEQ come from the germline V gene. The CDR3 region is CASSQEGLADYNEQFF. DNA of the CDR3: TGTGCCAGCAGCCAAGAAGGCCTAGCGGATTACAATGAGCAGTTCTTC.

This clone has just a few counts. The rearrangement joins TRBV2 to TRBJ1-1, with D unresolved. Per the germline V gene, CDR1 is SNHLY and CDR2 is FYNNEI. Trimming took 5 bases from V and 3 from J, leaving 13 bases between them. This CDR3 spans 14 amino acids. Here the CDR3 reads CASSPWLRDTEAFF. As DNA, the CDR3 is TGTGCCAGCAGTCCGTGGCTACGGGACACTGAAGCTTTCTTT.

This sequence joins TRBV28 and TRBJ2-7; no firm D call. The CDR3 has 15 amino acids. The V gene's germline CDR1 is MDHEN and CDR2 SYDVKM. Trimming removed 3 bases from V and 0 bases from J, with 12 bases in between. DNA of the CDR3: TGTGCCAGCAGTTTCAGACAAGCCTACTCCTACGAGCAGTACTTC. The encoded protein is CASSFRQAYSYEQYF.

CDR3 sequence reads: CASSFQWELFF. The CDR3 bases are TGTGCCAGCAGTTTCCAATGGGAGCTGTTTTTT. The chain couples TRBV28 to TRBJ2-2; no firm D call. CDR1 and CDR2 (germline): MDHEN, SYDVKM. The CDR3 contains 11 residues. V shed 3 bases and J shed 9 bases, with 5 bases lying between them.

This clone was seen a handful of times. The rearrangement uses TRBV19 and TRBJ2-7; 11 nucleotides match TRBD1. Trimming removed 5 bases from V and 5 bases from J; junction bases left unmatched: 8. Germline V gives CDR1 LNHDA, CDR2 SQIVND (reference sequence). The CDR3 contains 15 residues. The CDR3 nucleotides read TGTGCCAGTAGTGTCTTACTGGGACAGGGGGACGAGCAGTACTTC. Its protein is CASSVLLGQGDEQYF.

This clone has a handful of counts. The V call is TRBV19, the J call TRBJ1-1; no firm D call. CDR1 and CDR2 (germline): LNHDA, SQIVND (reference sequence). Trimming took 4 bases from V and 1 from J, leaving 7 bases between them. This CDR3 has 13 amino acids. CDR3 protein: CASSKPANTEAFF. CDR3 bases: TGTGCCAGTAGTAAGCCCGCGAACACTGAAGCTTTCTTT. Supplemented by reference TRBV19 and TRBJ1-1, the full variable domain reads DGGITQSPKYLFRKEGQNVTLSCEQNLNHDAMYWYRQDPGQGLRLIYYSQIVNDFQKGDIAEGYSVSREKKESFPLTVTSAQKNPTAFYLCASSKPANTEAFFGQGTRLTVV.

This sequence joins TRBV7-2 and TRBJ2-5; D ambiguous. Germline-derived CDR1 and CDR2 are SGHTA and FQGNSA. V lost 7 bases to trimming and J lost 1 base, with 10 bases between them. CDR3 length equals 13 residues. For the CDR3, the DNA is TGTGCCAGCAACTTCGACACCCAAGAGACCCAGTACTTC. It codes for CASNFDTQETQYF.

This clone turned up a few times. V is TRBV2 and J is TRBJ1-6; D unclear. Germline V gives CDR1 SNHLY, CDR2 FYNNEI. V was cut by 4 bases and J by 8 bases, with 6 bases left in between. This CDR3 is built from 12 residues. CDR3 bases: TGTGCCAGCAGTGTCGGGGATTCACCCCTCCACTTT. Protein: CASSVGDSPLHF.

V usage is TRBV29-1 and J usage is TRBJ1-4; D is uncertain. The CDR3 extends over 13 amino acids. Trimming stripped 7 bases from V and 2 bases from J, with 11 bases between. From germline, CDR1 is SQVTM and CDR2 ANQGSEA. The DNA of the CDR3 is TGCAGCGCTCGGCAGGTTACTAATGAAAAACTGTTTTTT. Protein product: CSARQVTNEKLFF.

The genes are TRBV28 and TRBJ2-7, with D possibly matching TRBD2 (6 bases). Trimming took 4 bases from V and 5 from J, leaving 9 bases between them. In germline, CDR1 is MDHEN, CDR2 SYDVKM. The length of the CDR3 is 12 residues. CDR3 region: CASSWTGDEQYF. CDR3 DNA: TGTGCCAGCAGTTGGACGGGGGACGAGCAGTACTTC. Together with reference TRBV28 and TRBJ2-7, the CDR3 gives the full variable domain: DVKVTQSSRYLVKRTGEKVFLECVQDMDHENMFWYRQDPGLGLRLIYFSYDVKMKEKGDIPEGYSVSREKKERFSLILESASTNQTSMYLCASSWTGDEQYFGPGTRLTVT.

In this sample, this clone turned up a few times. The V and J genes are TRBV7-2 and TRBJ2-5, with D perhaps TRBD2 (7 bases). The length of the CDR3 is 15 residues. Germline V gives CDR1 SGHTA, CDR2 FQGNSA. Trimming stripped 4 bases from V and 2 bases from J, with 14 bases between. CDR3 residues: CASSSGGGRQETQYF. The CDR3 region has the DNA TGTGCCAGCAGCTCTGGGGGGGGCAGACAAGAGACCCAGTACTTC.

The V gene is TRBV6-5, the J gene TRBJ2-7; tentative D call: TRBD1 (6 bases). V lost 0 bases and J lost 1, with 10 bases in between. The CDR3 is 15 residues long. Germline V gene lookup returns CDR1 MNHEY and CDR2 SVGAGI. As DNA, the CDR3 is TGTGCCAGCAGTTACTCGGCAGGGGTTTCCTACGAGCAGTACTTC. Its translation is CASSYSAGVSYEQYF.

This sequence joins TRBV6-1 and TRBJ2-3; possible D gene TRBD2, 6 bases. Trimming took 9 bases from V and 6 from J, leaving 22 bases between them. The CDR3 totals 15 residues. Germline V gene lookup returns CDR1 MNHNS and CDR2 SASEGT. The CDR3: CASFLERDSRDTQYF. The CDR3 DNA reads TGTGCCAGTTTCCTGGAGAGGGACTCCCGGGATACGCAGTATTTT.

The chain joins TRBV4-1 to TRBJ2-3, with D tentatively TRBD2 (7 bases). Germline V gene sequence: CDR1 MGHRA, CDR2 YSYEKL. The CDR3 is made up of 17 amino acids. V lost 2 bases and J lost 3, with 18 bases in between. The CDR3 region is CASSQTHVRGATDTQYF. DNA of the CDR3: TGCGCCAGCAGCCAAACCCATGTACGGGGGGCGACAGATACGCAGTATTTT.

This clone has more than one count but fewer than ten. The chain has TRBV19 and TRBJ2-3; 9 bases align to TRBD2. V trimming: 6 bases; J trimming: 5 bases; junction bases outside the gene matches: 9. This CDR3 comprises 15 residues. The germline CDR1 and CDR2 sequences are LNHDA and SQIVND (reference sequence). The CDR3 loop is CASRRSGSSGDTQYF. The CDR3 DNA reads TGTGCCAGTAGACGTAGCGGGAGCTCTGGAGATACGCAGTATTTT.

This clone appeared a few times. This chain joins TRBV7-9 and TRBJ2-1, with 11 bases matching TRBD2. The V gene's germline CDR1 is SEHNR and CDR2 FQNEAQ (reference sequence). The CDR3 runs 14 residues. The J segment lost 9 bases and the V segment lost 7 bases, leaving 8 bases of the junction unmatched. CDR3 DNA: TGTGCCAGCACCATAGCGGGAGGGGTCCTTGAGCAGTTCTTC. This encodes CASTIAGGVLEQFF.

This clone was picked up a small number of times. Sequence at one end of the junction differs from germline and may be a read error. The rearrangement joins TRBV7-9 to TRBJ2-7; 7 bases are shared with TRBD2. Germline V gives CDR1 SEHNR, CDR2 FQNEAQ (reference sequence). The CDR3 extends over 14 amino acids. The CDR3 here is CASSSASGEYEQYF. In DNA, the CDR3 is TGCGCCAGCAGCTCGGCTAGCGGAGAATACGAGCAGTACTTC. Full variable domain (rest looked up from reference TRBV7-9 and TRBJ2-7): DTGVSQNPRHKITKRGQNVTFRCDPISEHNRLYWYRQTLGQGPEFLTYFQNEAQLEKSRLLSDRFSAERPKGSFSTLEIQRTEQGDSAMYLCASSSASGEYEQYFGPGTRLTVT.

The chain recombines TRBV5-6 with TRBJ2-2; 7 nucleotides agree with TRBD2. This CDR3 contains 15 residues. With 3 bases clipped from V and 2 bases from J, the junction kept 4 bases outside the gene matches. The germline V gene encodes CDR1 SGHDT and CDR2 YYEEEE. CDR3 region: CASSSWGLNTGELFF. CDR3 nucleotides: TGTGCCAGCAGCTCATGGGGACTAAACACCGGGGAGCTGTTTTTT.